This T cell receptor (beta chain) is drawn from a study of long-term antiretroviral therapy in people with HIV. Investigators performed immunoSEQ version v3.0 at survey level. Profiled with immunoSEQ multiplex PCR; TCRdb holds only in-frame clones, not every one. The sample has approximately 35,000 clones; more than 60% are singletons. The germline V gene encodes CDR1 LNHDA and CDR2 SQIVND (reference sequence). This CDR3 has 14 residues. V was pared by 1 base and J by 1 base, with 0 bases of the junction left unmatched. The clonotype was recovered from a woman in her forties or fifties with HIV. Sequencing was performed on unsorted PBMCs, taken 3.1 years after starting antiretroviral therapy. The chain carries TRBV19 and TRBJ2-5, with 7 positions matching TRBD1. The CDR3 sequence is CASSIGTGQETQYF. The CDR3 coding sequence is TGTGCCAGTAGTATAGGGACAGGCCAAGAGACCCAGTACTTC.